This T cell receptor (beta chain) emerged from a study of blood T cell repertoires in COVID-19. On the study more broadly: Whether acute or convalescent, the COVID-19 samples came from the United States, Italy and Spain. T cells, B-cell-depleted T cells, or PBMCs supplied cDNA or gDNA.

Original methodology: For nucleated cells, counts were estimated from reference gene primer amplification. Produced via immunoSEQ multiplex PCR; TCRdb's table is partial and in-frame only. The V and J calls and the clone size are those of that table, but D and trimming were determined from the DNA. The data hold approximately 50,000 clones, with about 77% observed a single time. The germline V gene encodes CDR1 MNHEY and CDR2 SVGAGI. The CDR3 extends over 15 amino acids. The V gene lost 3 bases and the J gene lost 0 bases, with 9 bases spanning the gap. A remark on this clone: Other DNA sequences of this sample code for an identical CDR3.

This clonotype was obtained from a man aged 65 to 85 with active or convalescent COVID-19. This chain links TRBV6-5 with TRBJ2-1; D unresolved. The source material was peripheral blood. CDR3 nucleotides: TGTGCCAGCAGTTATGGAGCTAGCTCCTACAATGAGCAGTTCTTC. Its translation is CASSYGASSYNEQFF.